Listed here is a single T cell receptor (beta chain). This sample stems from a study of T cell changes during pregnancy in multiple sclerosis. The length of the CDR3 is 11 residues. Germline V gives CDR1 DFQATT, CDR2 SNEGSKA (reference sequence). The protocol was immunoSEQ multiplex PCR, while the TCRdb copy is restricted to in-frame clones and leaves out a portion. The sample has under 40,000 clones; under 95% are singletons. Sequencing used peripheral blood, obtained in the third trimester of pregnancy. The receptor comes from a female donor in good health, enrolled as a control in a pregnancy study. The chain couples TRBV20-1 to TRBJ2-5; D is perhaps TRBD2 (5 bases). The J call may be wrong; the DNA end is better matched by TRBJ2-7. The CDR3 loop is CSAPLGLEQYF. As DNA, the CDR3 is TGCAGTGCTCCACTAGGACTCGAGCAGTACTTC.